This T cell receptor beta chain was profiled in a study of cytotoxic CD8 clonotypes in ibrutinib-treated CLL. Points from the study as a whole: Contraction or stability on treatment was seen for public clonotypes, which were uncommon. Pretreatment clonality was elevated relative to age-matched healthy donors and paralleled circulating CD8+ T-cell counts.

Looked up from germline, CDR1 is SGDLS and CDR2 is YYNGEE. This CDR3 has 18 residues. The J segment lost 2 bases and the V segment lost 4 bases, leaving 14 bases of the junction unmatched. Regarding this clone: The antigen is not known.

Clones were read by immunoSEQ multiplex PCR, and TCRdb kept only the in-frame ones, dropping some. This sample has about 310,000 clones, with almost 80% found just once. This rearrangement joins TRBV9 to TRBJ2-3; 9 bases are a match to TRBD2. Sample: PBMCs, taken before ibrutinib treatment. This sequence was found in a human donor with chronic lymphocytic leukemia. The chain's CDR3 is CASSSAWREGQITDTQYF. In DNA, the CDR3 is TGTGCCAGCAGCTCAGCTTGGCGGGAGGGGCAGATCACAGATACGCAGTATTTT.